One sample yielded the 26 T cell receptor beta chains listed below, sequenced in a study of OX40 agonist ivuxolimab in advanced cancers. Sequenced by immunoSEQ multiplex PCR; TCRdb stores in-frame clones only, minus some. The data show about 36,000 clones, roughly 69% seen once. The sequencing used CD4+ or CD8+ T cells sorted from blood, collected in a trial of the OX40 agonist ivuxolimab. The receptors here all came from an adult with an advanced solid tumor such as melanoma, head and neck, liver or kidney cancer.

V is TRBV18 and J is TRBJ1-5; 8 bases agree with TRBD1. Per germline, CDR1 KGHSH and CDR2 LQKENI. The J segment lost 6 bases and the V segment lost 6 bases, leaving 4 bases of the junction unmatched. The CDR3 runs to 13 residues. This chain's CDR3 is CASSPTGGQPQHF. The DNA for the CDR3 is TGTGCCAGCTCGCCCACAGGGGGTCAGCCCCAGCATTTT.

This clone was recorded once. The CDR3 nucleotides are TGTGCCAGCAGTTACGACAGGGATGTTGGGGGCTACACCTTC. Its protein product is CASSYDRDVGGYTF. The chain has TRBV6-6 and TRBJ1-2; TRBD1 aligns across 7 bases. This CDR3 spans 14 amino acids. The germline V gene has CDR1 MNHNY and CDR2 SVGAGI (reference sequence). Trimming at V came to 2 bases and at J to 8 bases, leaving 8 bases not matched to a gene.

The genes are TRBV11-2 and TRBJ2-5; D gene uncertain. Per germline, CDR1 SGHAT and CDR2 FQNNGV. The CDR3 length is 14 residues. The ends were cut back, 2 bases at V and 1 base at J, with 8 bases in the middle. The DNA of the CDR3 is TGTGCCAGCAGCTTACACCACAGCCAAGAGACCCAGTACTTC. This codes for CASSLHHSQETQYF.

This clone was detected once. The chain has TRBV27 and TRBJ2-5, with D possibly being TRBD2 (6 bases). This CDR3 is built from 15 residues. V was cut by 2 bases and J by 5 bases, with 15 bases left in between. Germline CDR1 MNHEY, CDR2 SMNVEV (reference sequence). CDR3: CASSLAGRLTETQYF. In nucleotides, the CDR3 is TGTGCCAGCAGTTTAGCGGGGAGGCTTACGGAGACCCAGTACTTC.

The chain employs TRBV18 and TRBJ1-6; 10 nucleotides align to TRBD1. Germline CDR1 KGHSH, CDR2 LQKENI. Unmatched junction bases numbered 8, after V lost 4 bases and J lost 8 bases. This CDR3 comprises 16 residues. The CDR3 region is CASSRSGGTGDSPLHF. The CDR3 nucleotides are TGTGCCAGCTCACGCAGCGGCGGGACAGGGGATTCACCCCTCCACTTT.

The chain uses TRBV4-2 and TRBJ1-2; TRBD1 agrees at 8 bases. Germline V CDR1 and CDR2: LGHNA, YNFKEQ. Trimming at V came to 5 bases and at J to 3 bases, leaving 8 bases not matched to a gene. This CDR3 has 15 residues. The CDR3 DNA reads TGTGCCAGCAGCTGGCCCACAGGGGGGGACTATGGCTACACCTTC. It specifies CASSWPTGGDYGYTF.

The J gene is TRBJ2-7, the V gene TRBV29-1, with D possibly being TRBD2 (5 bases). V was clipped by 1 base and J by 4 bases, with 8 bases between them. The CDR3 runs to 12 residues. Germline CDR1 is SQVTM and CDR2 is ANQGSEA. Here the CDR3 reads CSVEAGLYEQYF. Written as DNA, the CDR3 is TGCAGCGTTGAAGCGGGGTTGTACGAGCAGTACTTC.

By proportion, this clone is medium-sized. The V and J genes are TRBV6-1 and TRBJ1-2; D is possibly TRBD1 (6 bases). CDR3 length: 16 amino acids. Per the germline V gene, CDR1 is MNHNS and CDR2 is SASEGT. The germline V and J ends were trimmed by 3 bases and 9 bases, with 23 bases remaining between them. CDR3 in amino acids: CASSDTGRDTVYRYTF. In DNA form, the CDR3 reads TGTGCCAGCAGTGATACCGGTCGGGACACGGTTTATCGCTACACCTTC.

The chain is built from TRBV29-1 and TRBJ2-1; D gene uncertain. CDR3 length equals 11 residues. In germline, CDR1 is SQVTM, CDR2 ANQGSEA. With 1 base removed from V and 9 bases from J, the gap between germline ends came to 7 bases. As DNA, the CDR3 is TGCAGCGTTGAAGTAACTGTTGAGCAGTTCTTC. Protein sequence: CSVEVTVEQFF.

This rearrangement joins TRBV2 to TRBJ2-3; D uncertain. The CDR3 sequence is 11 residues long. The germline gives CDR1 SNHLY, CDR2 FYNNEI. The V gene lost 1 base and the J gene lost 7 bases, with 3 bases spanning the gap. CDR3 residues: CASSEEYTQYF. The CDR3 DNA follows: TGTGCCAGCAGTGAAGAGTATACGCAGTATTTT.

V is TRBV7-2 and J is TRBJ2-7; D uncertain. The V end lost 3 bases, the J end lost 4 bases, and 10 bases lay between the germline ends. This CDR3 is 13 amino acids long. CDR1 SGHTA and CDR2 FQGNSA come from the germline V gene. This chain's CDR3 is CASSFIPSYEQYF. The CDR3 DNA follows: TGTGCCAGCAGCTTCATTCCGAGTTACGAGCAGTACTTC.

The sample holds a few counts of this clone. V is TRBV5-6 and J is TRBJ2-7; a weak D match, TRBD2 (6 bases). The CDR3 contains 15 residues. Germline V gives CDR1 SGHDT, CDR2 YYEEEE. Trimming cost V 4 bases and J 0 bases, with 14 bases left between them. The CDR3 DNA is TGTGCCAGCAGCCCCGGGGTGCGGGGCTCCTACGAGCAGTACGTC. This sequence encodes CASSPGVRGSYEQYV.

The sample holds a few counts of this clone. The chain employs TRBV6-5 and TRBJ1-2; TRBD1 matches 10 bases. V dropped 2 bases and J dropped 5; count of bases not matched to a gene: 5. Germline V gene data show CDR1 as MNHEY and CDR2 as SVGAGI. The CDR3 has 15 amino acids. CDR3 nucleotides: TGTGCCAGCAGTTACAGGGGGACAGGGGAGTATGGCTACACCTTC. Translated, it gives CASSYRGTGEYGYTF.

This clone was observed a few times. This chain connects TRBV20-1 to TRBJ1-2, with D uncertain. The V gene lost 1 base and the J gene lost 12 bases, with 12 bases spanning the gap. CDR1 and CDR2 from the germline V gene are DFQATT and SNEGSKA (reference sequence). The CDR3 covers 11 residues. This CDR3 is CSARVSLADTF. CDR3 sequence (DNA): TGCAGTGCTAGAGTAAGTCTGGCGGACACCTTC.

The genes are TRBV11-3 and TRBJ2-1, with 8 bases matching TRBD2. The CDR3 has 15 amino acids. V shed 0 bases and J 7 bases; nucleotides not matched to a gene: 5. Germline V gene data show CDR1 as SGHNT and CDR2 as YENEEA. CDR3 sequence: CASSLDSRGVNEQFF. The CDR3 bases are TGTGCCAGCAGCTTAGACTCGCGGGGGGTAAATGAGCAGTTCTTC.

This chain connects TRBV25-1 to TRBJ1-3; the D gene is possibly TRBD1 (6 bases). CDR3 length equals 16 residues. The V gene's germline CDR1 is MGHDK and CDR2 SYGVNS. V shed 4 bases and J shed 0 bases, with 13 bases lying between them. Written as DNA, the CDR3 is TGTGCCAGCAGTGCCCCAAGGACAGCCTCTGGAAACACCATATATTTT. Translated, it gives CASSAPRTASGNTIYF.

This clone was seen just once. This sequence joins TRBV21-1 and TRBJ2-1; the D call in the table, TRBD2, was not verified against the DNA. TRBV21-1 is a documented pseudogene. The CDR3 has 17 residues. The CDR3 DNA follows: TGTGCCAGCAGTTCGTCGGGGATACTAGCGGGTCACAGTGAGCAGTTCTTC. This gives the protein CASSSSGILAGHSEQFF.

The gene calls are TRBV10-3 and TRBJ1-5, with 10 bases lining up with TRBD1. This CDR3 region has 17 residues. Germline CDR1 ENHRY, CDR2 SYGVKD. The junction had 12 bases not matched to a gene; V was cut back by 4 bases and J by 6 bases. In DNA, the CDR3 is TGTGCCATCAGTGGCAACGACAGGGGGCTACGGGGTCAGCCCCAGCATTTT. Its translation: CAISGNDRGLRGQPQHF.

The chain has TRBV5-4 and TRBJ2-1; 7 nucleotides line up with TRBD2. V lost 2 bases and J lost 0; bases outside the gene matches: 2. This CDR3 has 15 residues. The germline V gene has CDR1 SGHNT and CDR2 YYREEE (reference sequence). CDR3 sequence reads: CASSFSGVSYNEQFF. The CDR3 DNA is TGTGCCAGCAGCTTCAGCGGGGTCTCCTACAATGAGCAGTTCTTC.

This rearrangement joins TRBV5-1 to TRBJ1-1, with D unresolved. CDR3 length: 15 amino acids. Deletions cut 4 bases from V and 1 base from J, with 14 bases between. The germline gives CDR1 SGHRS, CDR2 YFSETQ. For the CDR3, the DNA is TGCGCCAGCAGCCCAAAACCGGTAACGAACACTGAAGCTTTCTTT. Protein: CASSPKPVTNTEAFF.

A few counts support this clone. This chain links TRBV30 with TRBJ1-1, with TRBD1 matching over 8 bases. The junction had 7 bases not matched to a gene; V was cut back by 3 bases and J by 1 base. This CDR3 has 15 residues. Germline values: CDR1 GTSNPN, CDR2 SVGIG (reference sequence). DNA for the CDR3: TGTGCCTGGAGCGCATTGGGACAGGCGAACACTGAAGCTTTCTTT. Translation: CAWSALGQANTEAFF.

This chain uses TRBV7-2 with TRBJ2-1; no definite D call. Germline V gene sequence: CDR1 SGHTA, CDR2 FQGNSA. The CDR3 extends over 14 amino acids. V lost 1 base and J lost 9, with 13 bases in between. The CDR3 sequence: CASSLGVGPGEQFF. The CDR3 bases are TGTGCCAGCAGCTTAGGGGTAGGACCGGGTGAGCAGTTCTTC.

In its sample, this clone was seen a few times. This chain connects TRBV7-2 to TRBJ2-3, with D tentatively TRBD2 (5 bases). This CDR3 has 12 residues. Trimming took 4 bases from V and 4 from J, leaving 6 bases between them. CDR1 SGHTA and CDR2 FQGNSA come from the germline V gene. CDR3 in amino acids: CASSSSSDTQYF. The CDR3 DNA is TGTGCCAGCAGCTCTAGCTCAGATACGCAGTATTTT. Full variable domain (remainder filled in from reference TRBV7-2 and TRBJ2-3): GAGVSQSPSNKVTEKGKDVELRCDPISGHTALYWYRQSLGQGLEFLIYFQGNSAPDKSGLPSDRFSAERTGGSVSTLTIQRTQQEDSAVYLCASSSSSDTQYFGPGTRLTVL.

V usage is TRBV18 and J usage is TRBJ1-1; D ambiguous. The CDR3 contains 14 residues. The germline V gene encodes CDR1 KGHSH and CDR2 LQKENI. The V end was cut by 1 base, the J end by 3 bases, with 9 bases between. The CDR3 DNA reads TGTGCCAGCTCACCACGAGACGGGGACACTGAAGCTTTCTTT. This codes for CASSPRDGDTEAFF.

This chain links TRBV5-6 with TRBJ1-3; no firm D call. The V gene lost 4 bases and the J gene lost 0 bases, with 11 bases spanning the gap. The CDR3 has 15 amino acids. CDR1 is SGHDT and CDR2 is YYEEEE in the germline V gene. The DNA for the CDR3 is TGTGCCAGCAGCCGGGGTCTTTCCTCTGGAAACACCATATATTTT. Amino acids: CASSRGLSSGNTIYF.

The CDR3 DNA follows: TGTGCCAGCAGCTTAGACGCAGGGCCCTATGGCTACACCTTC. Translating it yields CASSLDAGPYGYTF. The V and J genes are TRBV7-3 and TRBJ1-2, with a tentative D call TRBD1 (5 bases). V was clipped by 2 bases and J by 4 bases, with 11 bases between them. In germline, CDR1 is SGHTA, CDR2 FQGTGA. This CDR3 region has 14 residues.